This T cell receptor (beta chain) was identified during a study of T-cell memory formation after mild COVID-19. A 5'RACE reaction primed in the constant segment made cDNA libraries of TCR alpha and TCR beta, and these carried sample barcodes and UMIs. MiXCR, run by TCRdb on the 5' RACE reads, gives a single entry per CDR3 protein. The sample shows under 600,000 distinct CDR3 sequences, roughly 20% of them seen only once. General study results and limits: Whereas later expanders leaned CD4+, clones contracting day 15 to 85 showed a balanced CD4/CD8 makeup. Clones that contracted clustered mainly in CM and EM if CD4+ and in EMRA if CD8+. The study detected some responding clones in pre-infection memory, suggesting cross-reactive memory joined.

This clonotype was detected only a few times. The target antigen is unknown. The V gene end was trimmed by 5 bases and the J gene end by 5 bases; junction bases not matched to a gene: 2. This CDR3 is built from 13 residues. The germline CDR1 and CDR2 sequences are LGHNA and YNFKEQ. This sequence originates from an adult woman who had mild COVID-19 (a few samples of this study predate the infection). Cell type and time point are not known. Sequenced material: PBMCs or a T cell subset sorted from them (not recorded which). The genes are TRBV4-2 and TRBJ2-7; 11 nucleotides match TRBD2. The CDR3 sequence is CASSGTSGHEQYF. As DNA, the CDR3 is TGTGCCAGCAGCGGGACTAGCGGCCACGAGCAGTACTTC.